The T cell receptor (beta chain) under discussion was sequenced for a study of tumor-infiltrating lymphocytes in oesophageal squamous cell carcinoma. This clonotype counts as medium-sized (0.01 to 0.1%). TCRdb independently ran MiXCR on the PCR reads; one entry per CDR3 protein. Among under 25,000 distinct CDR3 sequences listed, around two fifths were seen once. Germline trimming cut 4 bases from V and 3 bases from J; bases unmatched to any gene: 4. The length of the CDR3 is 15 residues. V is TRBV12-3 or TRBV12-4 and J is TRBJ2-1; 9 nucleotides agree with TRBD1. The sequenced material came from blood. This receptor was identified in a male donor with esophageal squamous cell carcinoma. CDR3 nucleotide sequence: TGTGCCAGCAGTTCGTGGGGACAGGGCTACAATGAGCAGTTCTTC. This encodes CASSSWGQGYNEQFF.